Listed here are 24 T cell receptor beta chains from one sample, sequenced in a study of vaccination effects on CD4 cells after COVID-19. Using immunoSEQ multiplex PCR, the repertoire was profiled, and TCRdb retains in-frame clones only, with some absent. The sample lists more than 20,000 clones, almost 80% occurring once. The ViraFEST assay expanded antigen-specific CD4+ T cells with viral peptide pools before sequencing. Following 10 days of culture, CD4+ T cells were isolated. The participants, recipients of two vaccine doses, got either BNT162b2 or mRNA-1273. For these receptors, no antigen is known. Source: CD4+ T cells from PBMCs cultured with SARS-CoV-2 spike peptides, taken after COVID-19 vaccination. These receptors all stem from a human donor who received a COVID-19 vaccine. Some clones in this sample may be carry-over from other donors' samples.

This chain uses TRBV3-1 (or the pseudogene TRBV3-2) with TRBJ1-3; D gene ambiguous. With 0 bases removed from V and 9 bases from J, the gap between germline ends came to 15 bases. The CDR3 extends over 15 amino acids. Germline V CDR1 and CDR2: LGHDT, YNNKEL (reference sequence). The chain's CDR3 is CASSQETVYDGTIYF. The CDR3 nucleotides are TGTGCCAGCAGCCAAGAGACGGTCTATGATGGCACCATATATTTT.

This sequence joins TRBV6-2 or TRBV6-3 and TRBJ2-7, with D perhaps matching TRBD1 (5 bases). V was trimmed by 0 bases and J by 4 bases, leaving 13 bases between them. Germline V lookup: CDR1 MNHEY, CDR2 SVGEGT. The CDR3 runs 15 residues. CDR3 in amino acids: CASSYSPVTVYEQYV. As DNA, the CDR3 is TGTGCCAGCAGTTACTCACCGGTGACAGTTTACGAGCAGTACGTC.

The gene calls are TRBV18 and TRBJ2-1; D not resolved. This CDR3 spans 13 amino acids. Germline assignment: CDR1 KGHSH and CDR2 LQKENI. The V gene lost 3 bases and the J gene lost 9 bases, with 12 bases spanning the gap. The CDR3 here is CASSPVVNGEQFF. Written as DNA, the CDR3 is TGTGCCAGCTCACCTGTCGTAAATGGTGAGCAGTTCTTC.

The rearrangement links TRBV27 to TRBJ1-4; D is possibly TRBD1 (6 bases). Germline V CDR1 and CDR2: MNHEY, SMNVEV (reference sequence). CDR3 length: 17 amino acids. Trimming pared 5 bases from V and 1 base from J, leaving 17 bases between. In DNA form, the CDR3 reads TGTGCCAGCAGTCCTCACAGGGCCAAAATAACTAATGAAAAACTGTTTTTT. The encoded protein is CASSPHRAKITNEKLFF.

The chain is built from TRBV9 and TRBJ2-1; 16 nucleotides match TRBD2. The germline CDR1 and CDR2 sequences are SGDLS and YYNGEE. V trimming: 0 bases; J trimming: 2 bases; junction bases outside the gene matches: 11. The CDR3 sequence is 21 residues long. CDR3 protein: CASSVALGTSGGGWPYNEQFF. The CDR3 DNA follows: TGTGCCAGCAGCGTAGCTCTTGGGACTAGCGGGGGGGGGTGGCCCTACAATGAGCAGTTCTTC.

The chain links TRBV19 to TRBJ1-3; D is undetermined. Trimming stripped 8 bases from V and 4 bases from J, with 9 bases between. CDR1 is LNHDA and CDR2 is SQIVND in the germline V gene (reference sequence). The CDR3 runs to 12 residues. CDR3 region: CASCSDGNTIYF. The CDR3 region has the DNA TGTGCCAGTTGTTCTGACGGAAACACCATATATTTT.

This clone was detected a few times. V is TRBV9 and J is TRBJ2-2, with D perhaps matching TRBD1 or TRBD2 (5 bases each). V lost 1 base and J lost 9, with 13 bases in between. The CDR3 spans 14 residues. The germline gives CDR1 SGDLS, CDR2 YYNGEE. CDR3 loop: CASSVNVGVRELFF. CDR3 DNA sequence: TGTGCCAGCAGCGTAAACGTGGGGGTCCGGGAGCTGTTTTTT.

J is TRBJ2-6 and V is TRBV2; tentatively, D is TRBD1 (6 bases). Germline V lookup: CDR1 SNHLY, CDR2 FYNNEI. Trimming took off 3 bases at V and 0 bases at J, with 6 bases between the two ends. This CDR3 contains 15 residues. The CDR3 spells CASSEGASGANVLTF. CDR3 coding DNA: TGTGCCAGCAGTGAGGGGGCCTCTGGGGCCAACGTCCTGACTTTC.

The chain recombines TRBV10-2 with TRBJ2-7, with D perhaps TRBD1 (5 bases). Germline-derived CDR1 and CDR2 are WSHSY and SAAADI. The CDR3 length is 14 residues. V lost 6 bases and J lost 3, with 15 bases in between. CDR3 bases: TGCGCCAGCAGAATGGACAATATAAACTACGAGCAGTACGTC. As protein: CASRMDNINYEQYV.

This chain links TRBV24-1 with TRBJ2-2, with D perhaps being TRBD1 or TRBD2 (5 bases each). CDR1 is KGHDR and CDR2 is SFDVKD in the germline V gene. The V end was cut by 3 bases, the J end by 6 bases, with 13 bases between. The CDR3 extends over 15 amino acids. Written as DNA, the CDR3 is TGTGCCACCAGTGATGGCCCCGGGACCGCCGGGGAGCTGTTTTTT. Protein product: CATSDGPGTAGELFF.

J is TRBJ2-2 and V is TRBV18, with a weak D call TRBD2 (6 bases). V was clipped by 4 bases and J by 1 base, with 13 bases between them. Per germline, CDR1 KGHSH and CDR2 LQKENI. CDR3 length: 16 amino acids. The CDR3 spells CASSRNSGENTGELFF. The CDR3 coding sequence is TGTGCCAGCTCACGCAACTCGGGGGAGAACACCGGGGAGCTGTTTTTT. The complete variable domain, with remaining parts taken from reference TRBV18 and TRBJ2-2, reads NAGVMQNPRHLVRRRGQEARLRCSPMKGHSHVYWYRQLPEEGLKFMVYLQKENIIDESGMPKERFSAEFPKEGPSILRIQQVVRGDSAAYFCASSRNSGENTGELFFGEGSRLTVL.

The V gene is TRBV5-1, the J gene TRBJ1-6, with 9 bases lining up with TRBD1. Germline V gives CDR1 SGHRS, CDR2 YFSETQ. The CDR3 consists of 15 residues. Losses at the gene ends were 2 bases for V and 7 bases for J; bases not matched to a gene: 4. The CDR3 DNA sequence: TGCGCCAGCAGCTTCTTGGGACAGGGAAATTCACCCCTCCACTTT. This translates into CASSFLGQGNSPLHF.

This clone was counted a few times. V is TRBV14 and J is TRBJ1-1; no clear D gene. The germline V gene has CDR1 SGHDN and CDR2 FVKESK. Trimming took off 2 bases at V and 0 bases at J, with 4 bases between the two ends. The CDR3 has 13 amino acids. The CDR3 DNA sequence: TGTGCCAGCAGCCAAAGTCTGAACACTGAAGCTTTCTTT. Its protein product is CASSQSLNTEAFF.

The chain links TRBV9 to TRBJ2-3, with 8 bases fitting TRBD2. With 0 bases clipped from V and 1 base from J, the junction kept 4 bases outside the gene matches. The CDR3 length is 16 residues. The germline CDR1 and CDR2 sequences are SGDLS and YYNGEE. The CDR3 sequence is CASSVAGTRGTDTQYF. CDR3 sequence (DNA): TGTGCCAGCAGCGTAGCGGGGACTAGAGGCACAGATACGCAGTATTTT.

This chain joins TRBV19 and TRBJ2-1; 8 positions agree with TRBD1. The CDR3 extends over 15 amino acids. CDR1 LNHDA and CDR2 SQIVND come from the germline V gene (reference sequence). V shed 2 bases and J 8 bases; nucleotides not matched to a gene: 8. This CDR3 reads CASSIMSGGLDEQFF. The CDR3 bases are TGTGCCAGTAGTATAATGTCAGGGGGCTTGGATGAGCAGTTCTTC.

This clone occurred a few times. V is TRBV7-3 and J is TRBJ2-3; D may be TRBD1 or TRBD2 (5 bases each). Germline CDR1 SGHTA, CDR2 FQGTGA. V was pared by 5 bases and J by 4 bases, with 16 bases between. This CDR3 region has 15 residues. In nucleotides, the CDR3 is TGTGCCAGCAGCAAAAAAAGGTTGGGGGCAGATACGCAGTATTTT. It codes for CASSKKRLGADTQYF.

This clone was found once. This CDR3 reads CASSRGYGLYGYTF. For the CDR3, the DNA is TGCGCCAGCAGCCGGGGGTACGGACTCTATGGCTACACCTTC. The rearrangement joins TRBV4-3 to TRBJ1-2, with a weak D call TRBD1 (5 bases). Per the germline V gene, CDR1 is LGHNA and CDR2 is YSLEER. This CDR3 region has 14 residues. V shed 4 bases and J shed 4 bases, with 13 bases lying between them.

This chain connects TRBV18 to TRBJ1-3, with TRBD1 as a possible D gene (5 bases). Trimming removed 3 bases from V and 8 bases from J, with 17 bases in between. The CDR3 has 15 residues. CDR1 KGHSH and CDR2 LQKENI come from the germline V gene. The CDR3 DNA sequence: TGTGCCAGCTCACCGGGACGGCCGCCGGAGGACACCATATATTTT. It translates to CASSPGRPPEDTIYF. Full variable domain (remainder filled in from reference TRBV18 and TRBJ1-3): NAGVMQNPRHLVRRRGQEARLRCSPMKGHSHVYWYRQLPEEGLKFMVYLQKENIIDESGMPKERFSAEFPKEGPSILRIQQVVRGDSAAYFCASSPGRPPEDTIYFGEGSWLTVV.

This clone appeared a few times. The chain is built from TRBV7-3 and TRBJ2-3; possibly TRBD1 for D (5 bases). The ends were cut back, 2 bases at V and 5 bases at J, with 11 bases in the middle. This CDR3 has 14 residues. Germline V gives CDR1 SGHTA, CDR2 FQGTGA. The CDR3 bases are TGTGCCAGCAGCTTACAGGGCGTTAGAGATACGCAGTATTTT. Protein sequence: CASSLQGVRDTQYF.

The chain links TRBV6-2 or TRBV6-3 to TRBJ1-1; TRBD1 aligns across 9 bases. This CDR3 is built from 15 residues. CDR1 is MNHEY and CDR2 is SVGEGT in the germline V gene. V lost 2 bases to trimming and J lost 1 base; unmatched junction nucleotides: 2. This CDR3 is CASSYPGQGNTEAFF. CDR3 DNA: TGTGCCAGCAGTTACCCGGGACAGGGGAACACTGAAGCTTTCTTT.

This clone was counted once. The chain couples TRBV3-1 (or the pseudogene TRBV3-2) to TRBJ1-1; TRBD1 is a possible D gene (5 bases). This CDR3 region has 16 residues. Germline loops: CDR1 LGHDT, CDR2 YNNKEL (reference sequence). Trimming cost V 2 bases and J 0 bases, with 13 bases left between them. The DNA of the CDR3 is TGTGCCAGCAGCCAAAGGTTTGGGGCGATGAACACTGAAGCTTTCTTT. Translating it yields CASSQRFGAMNTEAFF.

The genes are TRBV5-1 and TRBJ2-2; D might be TRBD2 (6 bases). Trimming took 3 bases from V and 0 from J, leaving 12 bases between them. CDR1 and CDR2 (germline): SGHRS, YFSETQ. The length of the CDR3 is 16 residues. The CDR3 coding sequence is TGCGCCAGCAGCTGGGGGGACGCAACGAACACCGGGGAGCTGTTTTTT. It codes for CASSWGDATNTGELFF.

The V call is TRBV6-5, the J call TRBJ1-1, with D perhaps matching TRBD1 (6 bases). V was pared by 0 bases and J by 11 bases, with 13 bases between. The CDR3 is made up of 13 amino acids. CDR1 MNHEY and CDR2 SVGAGI come from the germline V gene. CDR3 residues: CASSYSNRGAAFF. The CDR3 DNA is TGTGCCAGCAGTTACTCGAATCGGGGGGCTGCTTTCTTT.

This chain joins TRBV2 and TRBJ2-1; the match to TRBD2 covers 13 bases. The CDR3 has 16 amino acids. Germline V lookup: CDR1 SNHLY, CDR2 FYNNEI. V trimming: 10 bases; J trimming: 5 bases; junction bases outside the gene matches: 11. The CDR3 DNA reads TGTGCCACCCAATCTTTACTAGCGGGGGGGGACAATGAGCAGTTCTTC. This gives the protein CATQSLLAGGDNEQFF.